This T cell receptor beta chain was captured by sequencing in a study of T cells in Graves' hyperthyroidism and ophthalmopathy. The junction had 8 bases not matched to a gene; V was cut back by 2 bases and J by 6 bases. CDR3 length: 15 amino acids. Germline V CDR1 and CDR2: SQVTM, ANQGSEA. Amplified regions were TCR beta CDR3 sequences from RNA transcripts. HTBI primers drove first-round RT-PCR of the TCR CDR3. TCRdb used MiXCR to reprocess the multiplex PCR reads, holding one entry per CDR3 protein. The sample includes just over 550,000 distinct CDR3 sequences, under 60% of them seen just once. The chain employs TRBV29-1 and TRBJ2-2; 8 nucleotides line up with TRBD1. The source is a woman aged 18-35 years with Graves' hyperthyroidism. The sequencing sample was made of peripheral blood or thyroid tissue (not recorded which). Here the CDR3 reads CSVESDRGYSGELFF. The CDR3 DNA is TGCAGCGTTGAAAGTGACAGGGGTTATTCCGGGGAGCTGTTTTTT.